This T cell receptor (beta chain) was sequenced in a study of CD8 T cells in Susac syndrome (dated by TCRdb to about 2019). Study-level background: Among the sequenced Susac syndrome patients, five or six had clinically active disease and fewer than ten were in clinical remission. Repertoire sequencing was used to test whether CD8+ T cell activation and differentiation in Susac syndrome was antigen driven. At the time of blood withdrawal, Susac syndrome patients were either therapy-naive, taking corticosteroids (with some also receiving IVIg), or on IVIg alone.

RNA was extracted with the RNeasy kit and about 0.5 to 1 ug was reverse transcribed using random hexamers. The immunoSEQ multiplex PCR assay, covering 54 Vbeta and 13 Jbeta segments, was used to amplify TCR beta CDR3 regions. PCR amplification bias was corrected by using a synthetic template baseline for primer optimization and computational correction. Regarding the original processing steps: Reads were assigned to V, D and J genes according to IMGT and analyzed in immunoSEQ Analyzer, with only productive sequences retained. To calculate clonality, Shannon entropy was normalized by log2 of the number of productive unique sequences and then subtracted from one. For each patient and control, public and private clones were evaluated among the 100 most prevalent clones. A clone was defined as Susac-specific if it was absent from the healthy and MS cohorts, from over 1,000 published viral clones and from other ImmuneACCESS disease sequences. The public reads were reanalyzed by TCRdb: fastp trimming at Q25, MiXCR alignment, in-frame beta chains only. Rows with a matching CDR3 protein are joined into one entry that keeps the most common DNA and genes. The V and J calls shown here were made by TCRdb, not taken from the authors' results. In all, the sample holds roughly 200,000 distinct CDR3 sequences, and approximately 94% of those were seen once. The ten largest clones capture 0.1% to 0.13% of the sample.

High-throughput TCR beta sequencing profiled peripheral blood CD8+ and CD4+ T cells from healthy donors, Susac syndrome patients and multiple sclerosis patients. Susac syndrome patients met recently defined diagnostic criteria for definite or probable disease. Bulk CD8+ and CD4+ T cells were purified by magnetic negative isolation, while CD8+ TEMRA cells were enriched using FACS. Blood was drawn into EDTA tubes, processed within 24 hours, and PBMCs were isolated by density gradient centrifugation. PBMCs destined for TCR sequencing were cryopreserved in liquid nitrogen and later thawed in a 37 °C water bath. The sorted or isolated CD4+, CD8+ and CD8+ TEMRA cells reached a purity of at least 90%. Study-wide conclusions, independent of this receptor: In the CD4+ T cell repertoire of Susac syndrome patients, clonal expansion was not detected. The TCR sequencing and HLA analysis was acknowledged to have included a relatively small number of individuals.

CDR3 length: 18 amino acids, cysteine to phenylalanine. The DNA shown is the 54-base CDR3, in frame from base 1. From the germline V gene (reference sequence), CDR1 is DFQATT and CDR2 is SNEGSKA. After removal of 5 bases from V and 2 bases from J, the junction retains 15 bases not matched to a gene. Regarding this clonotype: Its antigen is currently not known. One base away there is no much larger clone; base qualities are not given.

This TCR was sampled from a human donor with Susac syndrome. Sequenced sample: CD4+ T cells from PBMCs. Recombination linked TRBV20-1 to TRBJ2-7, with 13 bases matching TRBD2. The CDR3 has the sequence CSAGRARLAGGITYEQYF. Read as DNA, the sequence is TGCAGTGCTGGTCGTGCGAGACTAGCGGGGGGAATTACCTACGAGCAGTACTTC.